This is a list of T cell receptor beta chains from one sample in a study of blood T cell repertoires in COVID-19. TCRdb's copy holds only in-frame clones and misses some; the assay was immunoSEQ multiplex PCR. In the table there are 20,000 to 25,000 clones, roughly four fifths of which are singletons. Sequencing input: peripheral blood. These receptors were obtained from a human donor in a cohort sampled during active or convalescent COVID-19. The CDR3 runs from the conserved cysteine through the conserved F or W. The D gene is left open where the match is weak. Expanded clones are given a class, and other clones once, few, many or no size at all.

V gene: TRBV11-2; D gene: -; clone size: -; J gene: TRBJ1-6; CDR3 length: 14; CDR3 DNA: TGTGCCAGCAGCGATACAGGGAATAATTCACCCCTCCACTTT; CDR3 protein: CASSDTGNNSPLHF
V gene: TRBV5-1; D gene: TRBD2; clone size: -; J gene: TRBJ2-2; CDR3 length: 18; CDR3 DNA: TGCGCCAGCAGCTCGACTCTAGCGGGAGGCGCGAACACCGGGGAGCTGTTTTTT; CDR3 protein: CASSSTLAGGANTGELFF
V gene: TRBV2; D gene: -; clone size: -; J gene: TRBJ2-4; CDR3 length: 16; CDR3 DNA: TGTGCCAGCAGTGAAGCTGGGGCGGGGGCCAAAAACATTCAGTACTTC; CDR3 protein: CASSEAGAGAKNIQYF
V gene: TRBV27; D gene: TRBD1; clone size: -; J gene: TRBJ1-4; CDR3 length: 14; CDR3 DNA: TGTGCCAGCAGCCCCGCCGGGACAGGGGAAAAACTGTTTTTT; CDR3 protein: CASSPAGTGEKLFF
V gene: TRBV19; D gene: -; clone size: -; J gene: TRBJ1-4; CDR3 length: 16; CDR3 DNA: TGTGCCAGTAGTATAAAGGCGGCAGCAACTAATGAAAAACTGTTTTTT; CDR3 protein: CASSIKAAATNEKLFF
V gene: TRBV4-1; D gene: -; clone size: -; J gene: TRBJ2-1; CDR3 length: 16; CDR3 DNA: TGCGCCAGCAGCCAGCTTGACTGGTGGTTATACAATGAGCAGTTCTTC; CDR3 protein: CASSQLDWWLYNEQFF
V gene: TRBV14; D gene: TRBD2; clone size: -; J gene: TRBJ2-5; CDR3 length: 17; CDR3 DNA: TGTGCCAGCAGCCTTCGAGCGGGAGGTCCCCGCCGGGAGACCCAGTACTTC; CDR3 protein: CASSLRAGGPRRETQYF
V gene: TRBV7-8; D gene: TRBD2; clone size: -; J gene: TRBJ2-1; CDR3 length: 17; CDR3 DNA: TGTGCCAGCAGCTTAGTCGGGGGGACTAGCGTTAGGGGTGAGCAGTTCTTC; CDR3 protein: CASSLVGGTSVRGEQFF
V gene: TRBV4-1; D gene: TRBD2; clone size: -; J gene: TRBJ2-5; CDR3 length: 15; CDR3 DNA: TGCGCCAGCGGTCCGGGACTAGCGGGGCTGGAGACCCAGTACTTC; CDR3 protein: CASGPGLAGLETQYF
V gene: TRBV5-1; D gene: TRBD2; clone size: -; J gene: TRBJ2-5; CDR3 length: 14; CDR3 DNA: TGCGCCAGCAGGTCGGGAGGGGGAGGAGAGACCCAGTACTTC; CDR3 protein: CASRSGGGGETQYF
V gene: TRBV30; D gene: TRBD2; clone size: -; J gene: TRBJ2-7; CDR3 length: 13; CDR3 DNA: TGTGCCTGGAGTAAATCCGGGGGGTACGAGCAGTACTTC; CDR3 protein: CAWSKSGGYEQYF
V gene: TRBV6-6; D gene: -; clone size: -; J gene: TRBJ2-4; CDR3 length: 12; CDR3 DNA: TGTGCCACCACGCCCCAGGGAAACATTCAGTACTTC; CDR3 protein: CATTPQGNIQYF
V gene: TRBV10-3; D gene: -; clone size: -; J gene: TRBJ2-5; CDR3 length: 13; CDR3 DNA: TGTGCCACTGCCGGGAGCTACCAAGAGACCCAGTACTTC; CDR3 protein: CATAGSYQETQYF
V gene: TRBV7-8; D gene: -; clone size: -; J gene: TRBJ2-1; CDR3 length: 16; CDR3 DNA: TGTGCCAGCAGCTCTCCACTAGCACAGTCATCGAATGAGCAGTTCTTC; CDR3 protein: CASSSPLAQSSNEQFF
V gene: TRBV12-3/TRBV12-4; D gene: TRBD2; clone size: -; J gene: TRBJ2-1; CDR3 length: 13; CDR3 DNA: TGTGCCAGCAGTTTTTCGGCGGGGGATGAGCAGTTCTTC; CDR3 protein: CASSFSAGDEQFF
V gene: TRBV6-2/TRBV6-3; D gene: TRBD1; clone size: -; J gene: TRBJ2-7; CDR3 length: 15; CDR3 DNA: TGTGCCAGCAGTTACGAGGGACAGGGAGGCTACGAGCAGTACTTC; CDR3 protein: CASSYEGQGGYEQYF
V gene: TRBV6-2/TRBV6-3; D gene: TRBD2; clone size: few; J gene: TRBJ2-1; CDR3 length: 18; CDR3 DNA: TGTGCCAGCAGTCCCGGGACTAGCGGGAATATTTTCTACAATGAGCAGTTCTTC; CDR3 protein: CASSPGTSGNIFYNEQFF
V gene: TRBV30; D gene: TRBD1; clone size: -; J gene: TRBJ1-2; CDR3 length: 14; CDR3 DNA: TGTGCCTGGAGTGAGAGGGGGCGCGTCTATGGCTACACCTTC; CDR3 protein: CAWSERGRVYGYTF
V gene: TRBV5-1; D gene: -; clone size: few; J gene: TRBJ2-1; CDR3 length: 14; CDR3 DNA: TGCGCCAGCAGCTTCCAGACTAGAAACAATGAGCAGTTCTTC; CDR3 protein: CASSFQTRNNEQFF
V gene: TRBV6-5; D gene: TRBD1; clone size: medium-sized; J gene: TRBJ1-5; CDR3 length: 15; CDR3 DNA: TGTGCCAGCAGGGCAGGGACAGGAGAGAATCAGCCCCAGCATTTT; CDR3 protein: CASRAGTGENQPQHF
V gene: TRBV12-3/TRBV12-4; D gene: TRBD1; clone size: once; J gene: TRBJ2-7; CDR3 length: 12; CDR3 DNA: TGTGCCAGCAGTTTGACAGGGGGCGAGCAGTACTTC; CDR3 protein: CASSLTGGEQYF
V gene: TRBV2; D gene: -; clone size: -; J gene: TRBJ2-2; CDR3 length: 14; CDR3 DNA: TGTGCCAGCAGGGTACTAGCGAACACCGGGGAGCTGTTTTTT; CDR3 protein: CASRVLANTGELFF
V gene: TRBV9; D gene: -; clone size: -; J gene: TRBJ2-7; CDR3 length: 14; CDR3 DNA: TGTGCCAGCAGCGCCGACAGGTTGAGCTACGAGCAGTACTTC; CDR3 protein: CASSADRLSYEQYF
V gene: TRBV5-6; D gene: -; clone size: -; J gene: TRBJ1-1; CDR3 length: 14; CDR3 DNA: TGTGCCAGCAGCCGAGGAGGGTTGGACACTGAAGCTTTCTTT; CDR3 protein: CASSRGGLDTEAFF
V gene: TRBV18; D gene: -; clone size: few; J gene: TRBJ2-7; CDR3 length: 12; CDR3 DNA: TGTGCCAGCTCACCGGGGGGCTACGAGCAGTACTTC; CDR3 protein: CASSPGGYEQYF
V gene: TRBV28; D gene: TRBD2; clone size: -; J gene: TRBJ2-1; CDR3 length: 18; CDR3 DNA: TGTGCCAGCAGTTTATTTAGCGGGAGGGGAAGCTCCTACAATGAGCAGTTCTTC; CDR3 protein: CASSLFSGRGSSYNEQFF
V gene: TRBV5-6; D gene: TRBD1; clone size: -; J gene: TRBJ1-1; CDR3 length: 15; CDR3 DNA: TGTGCCAGCAGCTTGTTTACAGGGGCGAGTACTGAAGCTTTCTTT; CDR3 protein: CASSLFTGASTEAFF
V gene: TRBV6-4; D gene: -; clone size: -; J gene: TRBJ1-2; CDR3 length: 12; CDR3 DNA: TGTGCCAGCCGGGGGGGTCCCGGGAGCTACACCTTC; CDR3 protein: CASRGGPGSYTF
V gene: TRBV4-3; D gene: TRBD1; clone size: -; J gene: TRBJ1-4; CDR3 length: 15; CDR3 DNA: TGCGCCAGCAGCCAATTGACAGGGTCCGAAGCAAAACTGTTTTTT; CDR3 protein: CASSQLTGSEAKLFF
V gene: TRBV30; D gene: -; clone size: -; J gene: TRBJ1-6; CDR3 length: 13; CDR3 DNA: TGTGCCTTTAGTCGCTCCTATAATTCACCCCTCCACTTT; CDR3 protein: CAFSRSYNSPLHF
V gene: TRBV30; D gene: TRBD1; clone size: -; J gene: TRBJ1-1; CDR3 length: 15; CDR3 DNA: TGTGCCTGGAGAAGCCCGGGACAGTTGAACACTGAAGCTTTCTTT; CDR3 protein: CAWRSPGQLNTEAFF
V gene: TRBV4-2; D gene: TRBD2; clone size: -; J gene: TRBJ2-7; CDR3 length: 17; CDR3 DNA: TGTGCCAGCAGCCCAGTACCCGGAACGGGAGGGGGTTACGAGCAGTACTTC; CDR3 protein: CASSPVPGTGGGYEQYF
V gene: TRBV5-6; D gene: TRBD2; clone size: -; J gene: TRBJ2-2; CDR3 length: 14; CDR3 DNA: TGTGCCAGCAGCTCCCCCGGGGGGTCAGGGGAGCTGTTTTTT; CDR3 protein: CASSSPGGSGELFF
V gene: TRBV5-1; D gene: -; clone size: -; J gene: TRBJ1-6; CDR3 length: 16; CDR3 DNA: TGCGCCAGCAGCTTGGCCGACGGCAGACAGAATTCACCCCTCCACTTT; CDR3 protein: CASSLADGRQNSPLHF
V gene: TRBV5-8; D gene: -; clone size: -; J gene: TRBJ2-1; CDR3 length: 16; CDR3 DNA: TGTGCCAGCAGCCAGCCATACAGGCCGCGACCCCATGAGCAGTTCTTC; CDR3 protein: CASSQPYRPRPHEQFF
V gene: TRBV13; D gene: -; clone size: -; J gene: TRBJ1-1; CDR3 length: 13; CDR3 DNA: TGTGCCAGCAGCGGAGATCAGGGGACTGAAGCTTTCTTT; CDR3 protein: CASSGDQGTEAFF
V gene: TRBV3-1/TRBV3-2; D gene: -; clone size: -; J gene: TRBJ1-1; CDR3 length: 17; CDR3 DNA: TGTGCCAGCAGCCAAGTTCCAGGGGCGACAATGAGGACTGAAGCTTTCTTT; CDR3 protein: CASSQVPGATMRTEAFF
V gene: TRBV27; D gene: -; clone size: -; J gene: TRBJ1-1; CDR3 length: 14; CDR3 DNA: TGTGCCAGCAGCAAGACCGAGGCCAGCGCTGAAGCTTTCTTT; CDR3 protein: CASSKTEASAEAFF
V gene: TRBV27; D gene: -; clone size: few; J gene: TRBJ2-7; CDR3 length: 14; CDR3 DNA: TGTGCCAGCAGTTCAACCGGGACAAGGCTCGGGCAGTACTTC; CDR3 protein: CASSSTGTRLGQYF
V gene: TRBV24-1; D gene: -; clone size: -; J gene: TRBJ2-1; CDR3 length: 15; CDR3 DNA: TGTGCCACCAGTGATTCTGGGGGCAGCTACAATGAGCAGTTCTTC; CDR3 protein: CATSDSGGSYNEQFF
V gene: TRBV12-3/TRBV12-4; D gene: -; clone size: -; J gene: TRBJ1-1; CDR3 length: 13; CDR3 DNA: TGTGCCAGCAGTTTGTTGGAGACTAGTAAAGCTTTCTTT; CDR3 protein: CASSLLETSKAFF
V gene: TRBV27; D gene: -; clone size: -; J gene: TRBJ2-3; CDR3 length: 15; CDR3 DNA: TGTGCCAGCAGCGGGTTAGGGGGGGCGGTAGATACGCAGTATTTT; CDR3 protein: CASSGLGGAVDTQYF
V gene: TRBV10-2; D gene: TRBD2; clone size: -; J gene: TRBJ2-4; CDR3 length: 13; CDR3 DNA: TGCGCCAGTGGGTCGGGGGGGAGGAGCATTCAGTACTTC; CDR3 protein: CASGSGGRSIQYF
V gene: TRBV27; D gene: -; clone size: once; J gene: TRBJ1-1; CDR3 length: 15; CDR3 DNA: TGTGCCAGCAGTTTATCGCCCGGTCTGAACACTGAAGCTTTCTTT; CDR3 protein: CASSLSPGLNTEAFF
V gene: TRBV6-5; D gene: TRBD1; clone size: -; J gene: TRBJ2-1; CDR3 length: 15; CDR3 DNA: TGTGCCAGCAGAAACAGGGGGTTCAAGGACAATGAGCAGTTCTTC; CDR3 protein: CASRNRGFKDNEQFF
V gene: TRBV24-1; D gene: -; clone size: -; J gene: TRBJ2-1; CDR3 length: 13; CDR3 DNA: TGTGCCACCAGTGATTCAGGGGTCAATGAGCAGTTCTTC; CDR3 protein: CATSDSGVNEQFF
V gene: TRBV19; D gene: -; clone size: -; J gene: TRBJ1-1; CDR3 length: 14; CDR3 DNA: TGTGCCAGTACACTCACTCCTGGGAGAACTGAAGCTTTCTTT; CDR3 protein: CASTLTPGRTEAFF
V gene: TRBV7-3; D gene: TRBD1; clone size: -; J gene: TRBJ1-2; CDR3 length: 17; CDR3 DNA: TGTGCCAGCAGCCCTAAAGGGGCCGGGACAGGGGGAAGAGGCTACACCTTC; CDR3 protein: CASSPKGAGTGGRGYTF
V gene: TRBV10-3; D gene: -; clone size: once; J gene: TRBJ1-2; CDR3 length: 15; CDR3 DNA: TGTGCCATCAGCCCCGCTCTTACAGGGAAACCGGGCTACACCTTC; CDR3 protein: CAISPALTGKPGYTF
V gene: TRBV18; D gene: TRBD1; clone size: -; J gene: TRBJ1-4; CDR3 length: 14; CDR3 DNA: TGTGCCAGCTCACCGACAGGGAGGAATGAAAAACTGTTTTTT; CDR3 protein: CASSPTGRNEKLFF
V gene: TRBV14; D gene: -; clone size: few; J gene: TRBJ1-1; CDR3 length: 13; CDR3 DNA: TGTGCCAGCAGCCAAGATCTGGCCCTGTCGGCTTTCTTT; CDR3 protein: CASSQDLALSAFF
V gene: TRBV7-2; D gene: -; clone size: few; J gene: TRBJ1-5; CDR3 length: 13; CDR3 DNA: TGTGCCAGCAGCCTCAGGGGAAATCAGCCCCAGCATTTT; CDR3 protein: CASSLRGNQPQHF
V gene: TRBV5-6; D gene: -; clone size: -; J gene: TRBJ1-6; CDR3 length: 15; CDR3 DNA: TGTGCCAGCAGCGCCCAAGGGACATTGGCCGGGACCCTCCACTTT; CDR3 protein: CASSAQGTLAGTLHF
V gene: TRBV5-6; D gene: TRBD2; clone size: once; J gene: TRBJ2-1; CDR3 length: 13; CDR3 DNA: TGTGCCAGCAGCTTGGAGCGGGGCAATGAGCAGTTCTTC; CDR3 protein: CASSLERGNEQFF